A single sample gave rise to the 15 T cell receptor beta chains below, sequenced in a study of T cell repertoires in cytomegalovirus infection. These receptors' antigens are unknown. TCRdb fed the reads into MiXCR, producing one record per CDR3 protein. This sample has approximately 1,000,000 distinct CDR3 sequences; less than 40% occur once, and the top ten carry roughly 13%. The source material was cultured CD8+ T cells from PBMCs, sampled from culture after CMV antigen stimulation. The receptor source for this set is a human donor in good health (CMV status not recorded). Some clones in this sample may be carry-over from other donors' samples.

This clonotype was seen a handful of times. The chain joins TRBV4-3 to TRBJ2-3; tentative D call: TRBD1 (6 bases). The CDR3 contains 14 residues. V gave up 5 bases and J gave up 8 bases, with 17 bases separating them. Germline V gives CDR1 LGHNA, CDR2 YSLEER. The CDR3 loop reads CASSSGQLGGTQYF. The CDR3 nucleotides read TGCGCCAGCAGCTCGGGACAACTTGGGGGTACGCAGTATTTT.

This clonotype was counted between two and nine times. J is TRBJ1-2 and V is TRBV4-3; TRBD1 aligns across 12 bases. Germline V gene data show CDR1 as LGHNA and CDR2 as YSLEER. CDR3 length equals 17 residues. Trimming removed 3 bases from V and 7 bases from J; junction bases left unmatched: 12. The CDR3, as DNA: TGCGCCAGCAGCCAGGGAGCCGGGACAGGGGGCCGGGGTGGCTACACCTTC. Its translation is CASSQGAGTGGRGGYTF.

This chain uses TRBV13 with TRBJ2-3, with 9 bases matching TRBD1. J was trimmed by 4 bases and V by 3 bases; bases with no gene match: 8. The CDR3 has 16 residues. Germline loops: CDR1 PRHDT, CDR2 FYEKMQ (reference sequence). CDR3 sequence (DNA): TGTGCCAGCAGCTTTTCGAACAGGGGGCCCTCAGATACGCAGTATTTT. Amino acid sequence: CASSFSNRGPSDTQYF.

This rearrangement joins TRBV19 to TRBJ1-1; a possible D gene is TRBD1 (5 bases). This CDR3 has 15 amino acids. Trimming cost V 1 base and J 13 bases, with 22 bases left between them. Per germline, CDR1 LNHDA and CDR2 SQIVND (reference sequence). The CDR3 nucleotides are TGTGCCAGTAGTATAGGATTGCGGCAGGGCGCCGCAGGTTTCTTT. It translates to CASSIGLRQGAAGFF.

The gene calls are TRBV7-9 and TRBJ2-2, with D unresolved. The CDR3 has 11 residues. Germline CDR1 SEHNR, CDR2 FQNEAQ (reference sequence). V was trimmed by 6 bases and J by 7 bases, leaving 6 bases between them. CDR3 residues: CASRAVGELFF. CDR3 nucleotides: TGTGCCAGCAGGGCGGTCGGGGAGCTGTTTTTT. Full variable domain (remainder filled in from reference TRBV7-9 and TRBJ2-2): DTGVSQNPRHKITKRGQNVTFRCDPISEHNRLYWYRQTLGQGPEFLTYFQNEAQLEKSRLLSDRFSAERPKGSFSTLEIQRTEQGDSAMYLCASRAVGELFFGEGSRLTVL.

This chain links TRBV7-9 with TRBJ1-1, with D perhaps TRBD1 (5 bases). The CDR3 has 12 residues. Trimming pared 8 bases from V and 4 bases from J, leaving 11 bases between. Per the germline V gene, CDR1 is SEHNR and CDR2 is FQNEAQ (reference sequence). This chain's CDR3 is CASQLGGTEAFF. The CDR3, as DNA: TGTGCCAGCCAGCTGGGGGGCACTGAAGCTTTCTTT. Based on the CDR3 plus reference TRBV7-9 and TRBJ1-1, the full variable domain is DTGVSQNPRHKITKRGQNVTFRCDPISEHNRLYWYRQTLGQGPEFLTYFQNEAQLEKSRLLSDRFSAERPKGSFSTLEIQRTEQGDSAMYLCASQLGGTEAFFGQGTRLTVV.

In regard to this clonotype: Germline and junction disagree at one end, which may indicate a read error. For the CDR3, the DNA is TGTGCTAGCATTCACGGGGGATCTAACTATGGCTACACCTTC. Its translation is CASIHGGSNYGYTF. V is TRBV2 and J is TRBJ1-2; possibly TRBD1 for D (5 bases). In germline, CDR1 is SNHLY, CDR2 FYNNEI. The CDR3 is 14 amino acids.

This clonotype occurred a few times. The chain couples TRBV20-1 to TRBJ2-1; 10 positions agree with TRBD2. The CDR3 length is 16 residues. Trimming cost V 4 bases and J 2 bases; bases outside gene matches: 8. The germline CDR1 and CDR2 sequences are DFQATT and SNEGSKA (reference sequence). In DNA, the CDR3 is TGCAGTGCTATTGAAGCGGGGGGGCCCGCCTACAATGAGCAGTTCTTC. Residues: CSAIEAGGPAYNEQFF.

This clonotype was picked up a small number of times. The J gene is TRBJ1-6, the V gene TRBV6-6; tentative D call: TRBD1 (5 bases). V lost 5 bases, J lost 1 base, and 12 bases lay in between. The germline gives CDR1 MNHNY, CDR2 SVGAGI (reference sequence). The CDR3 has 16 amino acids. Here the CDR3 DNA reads TGTGCCAGCAGTGAGACAGAGAATTCCTATAATTCACCCCTCCACTTT. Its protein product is CASSETENSYNSPLHF.

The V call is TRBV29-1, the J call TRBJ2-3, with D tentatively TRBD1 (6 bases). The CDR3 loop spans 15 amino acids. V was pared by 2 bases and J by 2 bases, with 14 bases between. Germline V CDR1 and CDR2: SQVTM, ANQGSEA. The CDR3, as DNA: TGCAGCGTTGAATTGTGGGGGCCTCACACAGATACGCAGTATTTT. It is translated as CSVELWGPHTDTQYF.

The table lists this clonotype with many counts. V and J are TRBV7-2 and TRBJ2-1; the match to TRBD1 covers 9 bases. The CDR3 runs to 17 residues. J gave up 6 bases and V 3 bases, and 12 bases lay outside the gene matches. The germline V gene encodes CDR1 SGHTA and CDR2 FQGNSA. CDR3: CASSLNRGQGKGNEQFF. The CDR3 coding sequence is TGTGCCAGCAGCTTGAATAGAGGACAGGGGAAAGGCAATGAGCAGTTCTTC.

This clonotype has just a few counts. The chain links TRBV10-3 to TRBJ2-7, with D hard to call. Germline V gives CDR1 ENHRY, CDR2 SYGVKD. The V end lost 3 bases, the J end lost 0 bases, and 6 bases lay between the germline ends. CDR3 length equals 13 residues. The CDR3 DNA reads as TGTGCCATCAGTGATTGGGGCTCCTACGAGCAGTACGTC. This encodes CAISDWGSYEQYV.

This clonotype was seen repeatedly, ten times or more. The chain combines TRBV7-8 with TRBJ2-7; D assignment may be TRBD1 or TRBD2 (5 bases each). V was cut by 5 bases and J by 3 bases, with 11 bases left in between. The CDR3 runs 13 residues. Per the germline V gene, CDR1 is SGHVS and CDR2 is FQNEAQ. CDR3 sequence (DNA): TGTGCCAGCAGCAAGAGGGGTAACTACGAGCAGTACGTC. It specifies CASSKRGNYEQYV.

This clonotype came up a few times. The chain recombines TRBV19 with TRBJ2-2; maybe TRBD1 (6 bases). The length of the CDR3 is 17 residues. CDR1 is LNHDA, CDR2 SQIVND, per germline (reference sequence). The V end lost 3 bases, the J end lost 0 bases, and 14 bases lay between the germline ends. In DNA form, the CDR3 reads TGTGCCAGTAGTATGGGCCCGCAGGGGTCGAACACCGGGGAGCTGTTTTTT. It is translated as CASSMGPQGSNTGELFF.

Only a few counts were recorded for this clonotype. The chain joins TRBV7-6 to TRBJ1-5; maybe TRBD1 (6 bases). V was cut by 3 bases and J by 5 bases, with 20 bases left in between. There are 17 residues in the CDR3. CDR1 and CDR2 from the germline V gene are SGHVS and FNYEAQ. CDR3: CASSFSQATGWDQPQHF. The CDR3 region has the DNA TGTGCCAGCAGCTTTTCCCAGGCGACAGGATGGGATCAGCCCCAGCATTTT.